This is a list of T cell receptor beta chains from one sample in a study of breast tumors, draining lymph nodes, adjacent tissues. MiXCR, run by TCRdb on the multiplex PCR reads, gives a single entry per CDR3 protein. The table records about 20,000 distinct CDR3 sequences, roughly 60% of them present only once. Sequenced sample: breast tumor tissue. All receptors derive from a female donor with breast cancer. Some clones in this sample may be carry-over from other donors' samples. Both conserved end residues are part of each CDR3. A D gene is named only where the DNA matches it firmly. The size field is filled for only some rows; it gives once, few, many or a size class.

abundance,d_gene,v_gene,j_gene,len,CDR3nt,CDR3aa
NA,NA,TRBV11-1,TRBJ1-2,15,TGTGCCAGCAGCGATGCCGCACAGGGCAACTATGGCTACACCTTC,CASSDAAQGNYGYTF
many,TRBD1,TRBV27,TRBJ1-4,16,TGTGCCAGCAGTCAGTACCGACAGGGACCTAATGAAAAACTGTTTTTT,CASSQYRQGPNEKLFF
medium-sized,NA,TRBV4-3,TRBJ1-2,13,TGCGCCAGCAGCCAAAGCGGCCTCTATGGCTACACCTTC,CASSQSGLYGYTF
many,NA,TRBV13,TRBJ2-1,13,TGTGCCAGCAGGTGGGGAGGTTCTAATGAGCAGTTCTTC,CASRWGGSNEQFF
many,NA,TRBV7-9,TRBJ1-3,13,TGTGCCAGCAGCTTAATCGTTGGAAACACCATATATTTT,CASSLIVGNTIYF
NA,NA,TRBV6-5,TRBJ2-5,13,TGTGCCATCAGGCGGGGGCCGGGAGAGACCCAGTACTTC,CAIRRGPGETQYF
NA,NA,TRBV7-9,TRBJ2-3,14,TGTGCCAGCAGCTTAGCGTCCAGGGTCGATACGCAGTATTTT,CASSLASRVDTQYF
medium-sized,NA,TRBV7-9,TRBJ2-7,14,TGTGCCAGCAGCTTTGGCGGGAACATCCACGAGCAGTACTTC,CASSFGGNIHEQYF
NA,TRBD2,TRBV2,TRBJ2-1,14,TGTGCCAGCAATGGACTAGCGCTATACAATGAGCAGTTCTTC,CASNGLALYNEQFF
NA,NA,TRBV4-2,TRBJ2-1,13,TGTGCCAGCAGCCAAGGTTCTCCCTTTGGGCAGTTCTTC,CASSQGSPFGQFF
NA,TRBD2,TRBV2,TRBJ2-7,14,TGTGCCAGCAGTAAAACCGCGGGAGGTAACGAGCAGTACTTC,CASSKTAGGNEQYF
medium-sized,TRBD2,TRBV29-1,TRBJ2-1,13,TGCAGCGGCGAGGGACTAGCGCCGAATGAGCAGTTCTTC,CSGEGLAPNEQFF
NA,NA,TRBV20-1,TRBJ1-6,13,TGCAGTGCTAGACTTGCAGGGAATTCACCCCTCCACTTT,CSARLAGNSPLHF
NA,NA,TRBV5-1,TRBJ2-7,15,TGTGCCAGCAGTCTCGCGCAGGGGGGCTCCTACGAGCAGTACTTC,CASSLAQGGSYEQYF
NA,TRBD1,TRBV4-2,TRBJ2-1,15,TGTGCCAGCAGCCCTCGACAGGGGGCCAACAATGAGCAGTTCTTC,CASSPRQGANNEQFF
NA,TRBD2,TRBV2,TRBJ2-1,15,TGTGCCAGCAGTGAAACCCGACTAGCGGGGAATGAGCAGTTCTTC,CASSETRLAGNEQFF
NA,TRBD1,TRBV11-2,TRBJ2-7,14,TGTGCCAGCAGCTTATACTGGGCAGGGGGCGAGCAGTACTTC,CASSLYWAGGEQYF
NA,TRBD1,TRBV2,TRBJ1-5,15,TGTGCCAGCAGTGAATTGGGACAGGGTATATTGCCCCAGCATTTT,CASSELGQGILPQHF
NA,NA,TRBV20-1,TRBJ2-7,13,TGCAGTGTGAGAGCAGGTCATGCCTACGAGCAGTACTTC,CSVRAGHAYEQYF
NA,NA,TRBV7-3,TRBJ1-6,17,TGTGCCAGCAGCTCAGGACCGTCGAGCTCCTATAATTCACCCCTCCACTTT,CASSSGPSSSYNSPLHF
NA,NA,TRBV10-3,TRBJ2-7,14,TGTGCCATCCGGGGGGACACCTGGACCTACGAGCAGTACTTC,CAIRGDTWTYEQYF
NA,NA,TRBV7-2,TRBJ1-3,14,TGTGCCAGCAGTCTATCAGGGCACGGAAACTCCATATATTTT,CASSLSGHGNSIYF
NA,NA,TRBV7-9,TRBJ2-5,15,TGTGCCAGCAGTCTGACGGGCCTCCCTCTGGAGACCCAGTACTTC,CASSLTGLPLETQYF
NA,TRBD1,TRBV30,TRBJ1-2,13,TGTGCCTGGAGTCCACAGGGGGGGGCTGGCTACACCTTC,CAWSPQGGAGYTF
NA,NA,TRBV24-1,TRBJ2-7,13,TGTGCCACCAGTGATTCTCTCAGTTACGAGCAGTACTTC,CATSDSLSYEQYF
NA,NA,TRBV20-1,TRBJ1-4,11,TGCAGTGCCGCGGTACCTGAAAAACTGTTTTTT,CSAAVPEKLFF
NA,NA,TRBV5-1,TRBJ2-3,13,TGCGCCAGCAGCTTTGAAGGCGACGATACGCAGTATTTT,CASSFEGDDTQYF
many,TRBD1,TRBV12-5,TRBJ1-1,12,TGTGCTAGTGGTCCAGACAGGGGTAGGGCTTTCTTT,CASGPDRGRAFF
NA,NA,TRBV12-5,TRBJ2-7,12,TGTGCTAGTGGTTCGTCCCCATCCGAGCAGTACTTC,CASGSSPSEQYF
NA,NA,TRBV29-1,TRBJ2-3,12,TGCAGCGTGGTGACGGCACCAGATACGCAGTATTTT,CSVVTAPDTQYF
medium-sized,NA,TRBV13,TRBJ2-1,16,TGTGCCAGCAGCTTTCCGACAGAGAGCTCCTACAATGAGCAGTTCTTC,CASSFPTESSYNEQFF
once,NA,TRBV20-1,TRBJ2-3,16,TGCAGTGCTCTTGGAACCTATAGCGGAAGCACAGATACGCAGTATTTT,CSALGTYSGSTDTQYF
NA,NA,TRBV7-8,TRBJ2-3,16,TGTGCCAGCAGCCTAGGCTCCTACGGGGGACTAGATACGCAGTATTTT,CASSLGSYGGLDTQYF
medium-sized,NA,TRBV7-6,TRBJ2-7,15,TGTGCCAGCAGCTTAGGGGGCTCCTGGGGCGACGAGCAGTACTTC,CASSLGGSWGDEQYF
medium-sized,TRBD2,TRBV6-6,TRBJ2-1,16,TGTGCCAGCACAAAAGGGCTAGCGGGGTACTACAATGAGCAGTTCTTC,CASTKGLAGYYNEQFF
NA,TRBD1,TRBV28,TRBJ1-6,13,TGTGCCAGCCGGACAGGGAGAAATTCACCCCTCCACTTT,CASRTGRNSPLHF
NA,TRBD2,TRBV7-8,TRBJ2-7,15,TGTGCCAGCAGCTTTTTTGCGGGGGGAGGATACGAGCAGTACTTC,CASSFFAGGGYEQYF
NA,TRBD2,TRBV2,TRBJ2-7,12,TGTGCCAGCAGTGAACAGCGGGGAGAGCAGTACTTC,CASSEQRGEQYF
medium-sized,TRBD2,TRBV20-1,TRBJ2-7,13,TGCAGTGCTAGAAGACTAGCGCGCTACGAGCAGTACTTC,CSARRLARYEQYF
NA,NA,TRBV2,TRBJ1-5,13,TGTGCCAGCAGGGGGGACAGCAATCAGCCCCAGCATTTT,CASRGDSNQPQHF